This entry lists 23 T cell receptor beta chains sequenced from one sample in a study of human T cells and chemical hapten exposure. Time point described: patch test 2, 6 weeks after DPC sensitization. Treatment of the sample: therapeutic diphenylcyclopropenone sensitization with weekly scalp DPC. TCRdb redid the calling of the RACE reads with MiXCR, one entry per CDR3 protein. The table has about 100,000 distinct CDR3 sequences, approximately 10% seen once. The source was whole blood, collected in connection with sensitization to the hapten diphenylcyclopropenone (DPC). Receptors originate from a woman aged 40 to 55 with alopecia areata. Some clones in this sample may be carry-over from other donors' samples.

A few counts support this clonotype. The V and J genes are TRBV11-3 and TRBJ2-3, with 12 nucleotides matching TRBD2. This CDR3 comprises 15 residues. The V gene's germline CDR1 is SGHNT and CDR2 YENEEA. V lost 1 base, J lost 8 bases, and 4 bases stayed unmatched. This CDR3 reads CASSLGLAGESTQYF. CDR3 sequence (DNA): TGTGCCAGCAGCTTAGGACTAGCGGGAGAGTCTACGCAGTATTTT.

This rearrangement joins TRBV7-2 to TRBJ1-4, with D possibly being TRBD1 (5 bases). The CDR3 sequence is 15 residues long. Trimming stripped 5 bases from V and 4 bases from J, with 14 bases between. Germline V gene sequence: CDR1 SGHTA, CDR2 FQGNSA. CDR3 sequence reads: CASSPTAALNEKLFF. In nucleotides, the CDR3 is TGTGCCAGCAGCCCGACAGCCGCCCTTAATGAAAAACTGTTTTTT.

This clonotype was recorded at least ten times. V usage is TRBV4-1 and J usage is TRBJ2-2; D is perhaps TRBD2 (5 bases). Germline CDR1 reads MGHRA; CDR2 reads YSYEKL. V lost 3 bases, J lost 7 bases, and 12 bases lay in between. The CDR3 consists of 14 residues. DNA of the CDR3: TGCGCCAGCAGCCACCCCCTACGGGGCGGGGAGCTGTTTTTT. This translates into CASSHPLRGGELFF.

This clonotype has just a few counts. The V call is TRBV11-2, the J call TRBJ2-5; D is perhaps TRBD2 (6 bases). The CDR3 consists of 12 residues. V shed 7 bases and J shed 10 bases, with 16 bases lying between them. CDR1 is SGHAT, CDR2 FQNNGV, per germline. The CDR3 coding sequence is TGTGCCAGCACCGAACCCAGCGGGCGCCAGTACTTC. This gives the protein CASTEPSGRQYF.

Concerning this clonotype: A much larger clone is a single base away; this may be a read error. V and J are TRBV20-1 and TRBJ1-2; the D is unclear. Trimming removed 0 bases from V and 8 bases from J, with 22 bases in between. This CDR3 is 16 amino acids long. Per germline, CDR1 DFQATT and CDR2 SNEGSKA (reference sequence). CDR3 sequence: CSARDSVSRGLEGYTF. The CDR3 bases are TGCAGTGCTAGAGATTCTGTTTCACGGGGTTTGGAGGGCTACACCTTC.

The chain carries TRBV27 and TRBJ2-5; 7 bases align to TRBD1. CDR1 is MNHEY, CDR2 SMNVEV, per germline (reference sequence). V lost 6 bases to trimming and J lost 1 base; unmatched junction nucleotides: 8. This CDR3 spans 15 amino acids. The DNA for the CDR3 is TGTGCCAGCAGCCCCCGGGGACAGACCCAAGAGACCCAGTACTTC. It is translated as CASSPRGQTQETQYF.

This clonotype was detected ten times or more. CDR3 amino acids: CSAPWGGNEQFF. The DNA for the CDR3 is TGCAGTGCTCCTTGGGGGGGCAATGAGCAGTTCTTC. The chain employs TRBV20-1 and TRBJ2-1; 7 nucleotides align to TRBD2. The CDR3 consists of 12 residues. CDR1 and CDR2 from the germline V gene are DFQATT and SNEGSKA (reference sequence). V shed 5 bases, J shed 6 bases, and the junction held 4 bases outside the gene matches.

This clonotype was picked up many times. A junction boundary mismatches the germline segment, possibly from a read error. This chain connects TRBV6-6 to TRBJ1-3; the D gene is possibly TRBD1 (5 bases). CDR1 and CDR2 (germline): MNHNY, SVGAGI (reference sequence). The CDR3 totals 17 residues. CDR3 DNA: TGTGCCAGCAGTAACTCCGCGGGGGTAGCCTCTGGAAACACCATATATTTT. Amino acid sequence: CASSNSAGVASGNTIYF.

In this sample, this clonotype turned up many times. The rearrangement joins TRBV3-1 to TRBJ1-1, with D perhaps matching TRBD1 (5 bases). Germline assignment: CDR1 LGHDT and CDR2 YNNKEL (reference sequence). V shed 4 bases and J shed 5 bases, with 17 bases lying between them. The CDR3 extends over 15 amino acids. This CDR3 is CASSPPGSRWTEAFF. Here the CDR3 DNA reads TGTGCCAGCAGCCCCCCAGGGAGTAGATGGACTGAAGCTTTCTTT.

This clonotype was counted many times. The V call is TRBV28, the J call TRBJ2-5; D is perhaps TRBD2 (5 bases). The germline V gene has CDR1 MDHEN and CDR2 SYDVKM. This CDR3 comprises 13 residues. Trimming removed 5 bases at V and 1 base at J, with 8 bases between. This CDR3 is CASSKAGQETQYF. The CDR3 DNA reads as TGTGCCAGCAGTAAGGCGGGCCAAGAGACCCAGTACTTC.

In this sample, this clonotype turned up many times. The chain has TRBV2 and TRBJ2-7; 9 bases fit TRBD1. The ends lost 3 bases at V and 7 bases at J; junction bases unmatched: 10. Germline V lookup: CDR1 SNHLY, CDR2 FYNNEI. CDR3 length: 15 amino acids. In DNA form, the CDR3 reads TGTGCCAGCAGTGACCTAGGACAGGGGAATCGGGAGCAGTACTTC. This gives the protein CASSDLGQGNREQYF.

This clonotype was seen many times. The V gene is TRBV6-6, the J gene TRBJ1-2; TRBD1 agrees at 8 bases. The CDR3 sequence is 14 residues long. Germline V gene data show CDR1 as MNHNY and CDR2 as SVGAGI (reference sequence). The V and J ends lost 5 bases and 4 bases, in that order; junction bases with no gene match: 6. CDR3 DNA sequence: TGTGCCAGCAGTACCAGACAGGGGCTCTATGGCTACACCTTC. Residues: CASSTRQGLYGYTF.

This clonotype was detected many times. The chain joins TRBV12-3 or TRBV12-4 to TRBJ2-2; 9 bases are shared with TRBD1. This CDR3 has 16 residues. Trimming removed 4 bases from V and 6 bases from J; junction bases left unmatched: 9. The CDR3: CASSSHRDRVSGELFF. CDR3 nucleotide sequence: TGTGCCAGCAGTTCCCACCGGGACAGGGTGTCCGGGGAGCTGTTTTTT.

This clonotype was recorded a few times. The rearrangement joins TRBV2 to TRBJ1-3; D unclear. The CDR3 contains 13 residues. V lost 7 bases, J lost 2 bases, and 9 bases lay in between. Germline CDR1 and CDR2: SNHLY and FYNNEI. The CDR3 DNA reads as TGTGCCAGCAATGAGCGAACTGGAAACACCATATATTTT. It encodes CASNERTGNTIYF.

The J gene is TRBJ1-6, the V gene TRBV18, with 7 bases identical to TRBD1. CDR1 is KGHSH and CDR2 is LQKENI in the germline V gene. The CDR3 has 15 amino acids. V shed 1 base and J 7 bases; nucleotides not matched to a gene: 4. The CDR3 region has the DNA TGTGCCAGCTCACCACTTGACAGGGTCAATTCACCCCTCCACTTT. Protein: CASSPLDRVNSPLHF.

This chain connects TRBV7-2 to TRBJ2-7; 9 bases map to TRBD2. The V and J ends lost 3 bases and 4 bases, in that order; junction bases with no gene match: 13. This CDR3 is 17 amino acids long. Germline values: CDR1 SGHTA, CDR2 FQGNSA. CDR3: CASSFSLAGGLSYEQYF. DNA for the CDR3: TGTGCCAGCAGCTTCTCCCTGGCGGGGGGGCTATCGTACGAGCAGTACTTC.

The chain has TRBV6-5 and TRBJ1-2; D unclear. The CDR3 consists of 16 residues. Germline CDR1 is MNHEY and CDR2 is SVGAGI. Trimming took off 8 bases at V and 0 bases at J, with 19 bases between the two ends. This CDR3 is CASRGIGGRTNYGYTF. The CDR3 nucleotides read TGTGCCAGCCGAGGGATTGGAGGGCGGACTAACTATGGCTACACCTTC.

Only a few counts were recorded for this clonotype. The rearrangement uses TRBV5-1 and TRBJ1-3; D is perhaps TRBD1 (5 bases). The CDR3 has 15 residues. Trimming removed 0 bases from V and 0 bases from J, with 7 bases in between. CDR1 is SGHRS and CDR2 is YFSETQ in the germline V gene. DNA for the CDR3: TGCGCCAGCAGCTTGGCAGGGACCTCTGGAAACACCATATATTTT. This gives the protein CASSLAGTSGNTIYF.

There are many counts of this clonotype. This sequence joins TRBV6-1 and TRBJ2-1, with 7 bases fitting TRBD1. The germline CDR1 and CDR2 sequences are MNHNS and SASEGT. The CDR3 runs to 15 residues. V shed 10 bases, J shed 2 bases, and the junction held 11 bases outside the gene matches. CDR3 sequence: CATKRGQGTYNEQFF. The CDR3 DNA sequence: TGTGCCACCAAGAGGGGGCAGGGGACCTACAATGAGCAGTTCTTC.

This clonotype was observed at least ten times. The chain recombines TRBV12-3 or TRBV12-4 with TRBJ2-3, with 9 bases fitting TRBD2. The CDR3 is 16 residues long. With V trimmed by 6 bases and J by 1 base, 8 bases remained unmatched. In DNA form, the CDR3 reads TGTGCCAGCAGCTACCGTAGCGGGGGACGCACAGATACGCAGTATTTT. Amino acid sequence: CASSYRSGGRTDTQYF.

Ten or more counts support this clonotype. The chain employs TRBV11-2 and TRBJ2-7; D gene ambiguous. The CDR3 runs 11 residues. The V gene's germline CDR1 is SGHAT and CDR2 FQNNGV. V was shortened by 6 bases and J by 0 bases, with 3 bases between the two germline ends. The CDR3 here is CASRISYEQYF. Here the CDR3 DNA reads TGTGCCAGCAGGATCTCCTACGAGCAGTACTTC.

This clonotype has only a few counts. J is TRBJ2-1 and V is TRBV7-2; D unresolved. The CDR3 contains 15 residues. V lost 1 base to trimming and J lost 0 bases, with 7 bases between them. Germline V lookup: CDR1 SGHTA, CDR2 FQGNSA. DNA for the CDR3: TGTGCCAGCAGCTTAGGGGCGGACTCCTACAATGAGCAGTTCTTC. Protein sequence: CASSLGADSYNEQFF.

This sequence joins TRBV29-1 and TRBJ2-5; D unclear. V dropped 3 bases and J dropped 5 bases, with 19 bases sitting between them. Per germline, CDR1 SQVTM and CDR2 ANQGSEA. The CDR3 loop spans 15 amino acids. The CDR3, as DNA: TGCAGCGTTGATTACCCCCCACGACCCAGGGAGACCCAGTACTTC. This translates into CSVDYPPRPRETQYF.